The 10 T cell receptor beta chains below all came from one sample that was sequenced in a study of T cells in Graves' hyperthyroidism and ophthalmopathy. There were TCR beta CDR3 regions amplified from RNA transcripts. A first-round RT-PCR of the TCR CDR3 used the HTBI primer set. Via MiXCR, TCRdb re-called the multiplex PCR reads, giving one row per CDR3 protein. The sample includes 250,000 to 300,000 distinct CDR3 sequences, approximately 12% seen only once; the top ten take 7.8%. Sequenced input: blood. Receptors originate from a woman in her thirties with Graves' hyperthyroidism that later progressed to Graves' ophthalmopathy.

This clonotype has a count of ten or more. The V and J genes are TRBV9 and TRBJ2-1; 9 bases match TRBD1. CDR3 size: 14 residues. The germline V gene encodes CDR1 SGDLS and CDR2 YYNGEE. J lost 4 bases, V lost 2 bases, and 1 base had no gene match. The CDR3 loop is CASSVGQGYNEQFF. DNA of the CDR3: TGTGCCAGCAGCGTGGGACAGGGATACAATGAGCAGTTCTTC.

The rearrangement uses TRBV4-1 and TRBJ2-1; 13 nucleotides align to TRBD2. CDR3 length: 19 residues. The J segment lost 0 bases and the V segment lost 6 bases, leaving 11 bases of the junction unmatched. Looked up from germline, CDR1 is MGHRA and CDR2 is YSYEKL. CDR3 region: CASRQMRLAGGSSYNEQFF. The DNA of the CDR3 is TGCGCCAGCAGGCAAATGCGACTAGCGGGAGGAAGCTCCTACAATGAGCAGTTCTTC.

In this sample, this clonotype turned up a few times. The chain couples TRBV10-3 to TRBJ1-3, with no clear D. V was pared by 2 bases and J by 4 bases, with 9 bases between. Germline V gene sequence: CDR1 ENHRY, CDR2 SYGVKD. This CDR3 is built from 14 residues. CDR3 loop: CAISEATPGNTIYF. CDR3 coding DNA: TGTGCCATCAGTGAGGCGACACCAGGAAACACCATATATTTT.

This clonotype was seen just once. The chain couples TRBV28 to TRBJ2-7; 7 bases fit TRBD1. The CDR3 consists of 13 residues. Germline CDR1 reads MDHEN; CDR2 reads SYDVKM. Trimming at V came to 7 bases and at J to 2 bases, leaving 5 bases not matched to a gene. CDR3 amino acids: CASTRTGAYEQYF. The CDR3 nucleotides are TGTGCCAGCACGCGGACAGGAGCCTACGAGCAGTACTTC.

This clonotype was detected ten times or more. The genes are TRBV29-1 and TRBJ2-1; D might be TRBD2 (6 bases). V was clipped by 3 bases and J by 4 bases, with 16 bases between them. Per the germline V gene, CDR1 is SQVTM and CDR2 is ANQGSEA. The CDR3 sequence is 15 residues long. Here the CDR3 reads CSVDWGGRPYNEQFF. Here the CDR3 DNA reads TGCAGCGTTGATTGGGGAGGCAGGCCATACAATGAGCAGTTCTTC.

This chain joins TRBV20-1 and TRBJ2-7; perhaps D is TRBD1 or TRBD2 (6 bases each). The V gene lost 5 bases and the J gene lost 3 bases, with 20 bases spanning the gap. The CDR3 runs 15 residues. Per the germline V gene, CDR1 is DFQATT and CDR2 is SNEGSKA (reference sequence). This CDR3 is CSADPGGEGGYEQYF. The CDR3 DNA reads as TGCAGTGCTGACCCCGGGGGCGAGGGTGGCTACGAGCAGTACTTC.

The chain is built from TRBV20-1 and TRBJ1-2; possible D gene TRBD1, 5 bases. The germline V gene has CDR1 DFQATT and CDR2 SNEGSKA (reference sequence). Deletions cut 1 base from V and 7 bases from J, with 7 bases between. This CDR3 spans 11 amino acids. CDR3 protein: CSARAGFGYTF. DNA of the CDR3: TGCAGTGCTAGAGCAGGGTTTGGCTACACCTTC.

This clonotype was recorded at least ten times. The chain uses TRBV18 and TRBJ1-1, with D possibly matching TRBD1 (5 bases). V lost 3 bases to trimming and J lost 1 base, with 12 bases between them. CDR3 length: 15 residues. The germline gives CDR1 KGHSH, CDR2 LQKENI. CDR3 in DNA: TGTGCCAGCTCACCGGGGGGGAGTAGGAACACTGAAGCTTTCTTT. Its protein product is CASSPGGSRNTEAFF.

This clonotype was observed at least ten times. The chain employs TRBV12-3 or TRBV12-4 and TRBJ1-1; perhaps TRBD1 as D (6 bases). CDR3 length equals 16 residues. V was trimmed by 4 bases and J by 2 bases, leaving 17 bases between them. The CDR3 DNA reads TGTGCCAGCAGTTCTTACCAGGGGAGAGGAAACACTGAAGCTTTCTTT. It specifies CASSSYQGRGNTEAFF.

This clonotype was counted once. V and J are TRBV19 and TRBJ2-1; the D gene is possibly TRBD1 (6 bases). Germline V gene lookup returns CDR1 LNHDA and CDR2 SQIVND (reference sequence). Trimming removed 4 bases at V and 4 bases at J, with 17 bases between. This CDR3 comprises 16 residues. CDR3 region: CASSRGTGTQYNEQFF. For the CDR3, the DNA is TGTGCCAGTAGTAGGGGGACCGGGACACAGTACAATGAGCAGTTCTTC.